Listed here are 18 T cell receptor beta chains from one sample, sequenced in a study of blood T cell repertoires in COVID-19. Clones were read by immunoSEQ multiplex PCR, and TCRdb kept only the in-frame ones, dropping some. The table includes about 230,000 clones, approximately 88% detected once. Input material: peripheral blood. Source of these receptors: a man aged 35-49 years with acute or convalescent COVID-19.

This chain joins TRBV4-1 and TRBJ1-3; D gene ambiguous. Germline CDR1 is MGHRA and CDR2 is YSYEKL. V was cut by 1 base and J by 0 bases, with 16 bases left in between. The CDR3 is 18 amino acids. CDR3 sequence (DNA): TGCGCCAGCAGCCAAGGTTCAGCTGGGCCGCTCTCTGGAAACACCATATATTTT. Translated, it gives CASSQGSAGPLSGNTIYF.

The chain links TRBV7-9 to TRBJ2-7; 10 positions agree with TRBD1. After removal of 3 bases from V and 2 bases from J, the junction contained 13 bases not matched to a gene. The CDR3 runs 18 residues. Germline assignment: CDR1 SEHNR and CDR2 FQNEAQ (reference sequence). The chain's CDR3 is CASSLGWGDGTGAYEQYF. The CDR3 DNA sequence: TGTGCCAGCAGCTTGGGTTGGGGCGATGGGACAGGGGCCTACGAGCAGTACTTC.

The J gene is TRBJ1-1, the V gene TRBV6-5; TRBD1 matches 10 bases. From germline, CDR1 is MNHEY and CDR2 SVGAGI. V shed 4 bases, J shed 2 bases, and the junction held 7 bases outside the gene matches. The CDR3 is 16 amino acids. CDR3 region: CASSSWTGGSNTEAFF. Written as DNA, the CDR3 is TGTGCCAGCAGTTCTTGGACAGGGGGATCAAACACTGAAGCTTTCTTT.

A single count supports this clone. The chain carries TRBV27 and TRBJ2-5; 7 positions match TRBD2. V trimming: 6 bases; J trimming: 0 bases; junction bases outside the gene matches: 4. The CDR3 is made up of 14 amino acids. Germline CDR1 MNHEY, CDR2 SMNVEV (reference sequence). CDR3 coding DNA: TGTGCCAGCAGCCCAGCGGGGCACCAAGAGACCCAGTACTTC. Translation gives CASSPAGHQETQYF.

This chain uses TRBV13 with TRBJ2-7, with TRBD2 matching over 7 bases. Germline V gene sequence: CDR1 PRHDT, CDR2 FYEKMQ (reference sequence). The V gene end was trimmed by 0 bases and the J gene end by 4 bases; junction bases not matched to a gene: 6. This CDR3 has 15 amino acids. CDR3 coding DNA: TGTGCCAGCAGCTTAGGCTGGGGGGGAAAGTACGAGCAGTACTTC. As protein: CASSLGWGGKYEQYF.

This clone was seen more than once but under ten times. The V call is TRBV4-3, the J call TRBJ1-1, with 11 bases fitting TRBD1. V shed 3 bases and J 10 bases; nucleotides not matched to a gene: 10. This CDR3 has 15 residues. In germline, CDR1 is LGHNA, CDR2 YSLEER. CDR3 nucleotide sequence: TGCGCCAGCAGCCAGGCCGGGACAGGGGGTTCTGCAGCTTTCTTT. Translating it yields CASSQAGTGGSAAFF.

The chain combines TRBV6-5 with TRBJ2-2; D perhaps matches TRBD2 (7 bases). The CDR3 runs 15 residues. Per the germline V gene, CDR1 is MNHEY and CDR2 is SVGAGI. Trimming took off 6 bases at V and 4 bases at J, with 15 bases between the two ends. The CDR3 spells CASRGGRGVTGELFF. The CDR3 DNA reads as TGTGCCAGCAGGGGAGGGAGGGGGGTCACCGGGGAGCTGTTTTTT.

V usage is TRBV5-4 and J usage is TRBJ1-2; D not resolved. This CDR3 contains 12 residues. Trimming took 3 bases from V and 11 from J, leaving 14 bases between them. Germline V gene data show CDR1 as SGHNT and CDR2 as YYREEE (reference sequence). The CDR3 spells CASSWALREYTF. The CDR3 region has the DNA TGTGCCAGCAGCTGGGCCCTCCGGGAGTACACCTTC.

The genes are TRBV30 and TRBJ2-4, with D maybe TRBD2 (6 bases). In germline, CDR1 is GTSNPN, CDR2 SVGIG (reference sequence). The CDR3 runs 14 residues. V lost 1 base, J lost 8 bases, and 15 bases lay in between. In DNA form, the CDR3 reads TGTGCCTGGAGTGAGGAGGGGACGGCTGACATTCAGTACTTC. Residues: CAWSEEGTADIQYF.

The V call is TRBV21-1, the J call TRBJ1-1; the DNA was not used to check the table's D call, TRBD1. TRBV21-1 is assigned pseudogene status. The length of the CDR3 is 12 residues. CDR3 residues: CASSGQAYEAFF. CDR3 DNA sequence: TGTGCCAGCAGCGGACAGGCCTATGAAGCTTTCTTT.

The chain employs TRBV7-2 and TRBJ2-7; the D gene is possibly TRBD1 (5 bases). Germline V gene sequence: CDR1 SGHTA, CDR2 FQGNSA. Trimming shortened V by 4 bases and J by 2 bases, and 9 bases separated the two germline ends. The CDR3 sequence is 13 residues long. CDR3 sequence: CASSSRQTYEQYF. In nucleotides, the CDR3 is TGTGCCAGCAGCTCGCGACAGACCTACGAGCAGTACTTC.

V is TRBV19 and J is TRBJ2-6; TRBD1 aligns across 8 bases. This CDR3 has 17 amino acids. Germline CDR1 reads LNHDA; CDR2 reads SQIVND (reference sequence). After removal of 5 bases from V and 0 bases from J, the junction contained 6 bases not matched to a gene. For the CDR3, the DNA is TGTGCCAGTAGTTCAGGACAGGGCATCTCTGGGGCCAACGTCCTGACTTTC. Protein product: CASSSGQGISGANVLTF.

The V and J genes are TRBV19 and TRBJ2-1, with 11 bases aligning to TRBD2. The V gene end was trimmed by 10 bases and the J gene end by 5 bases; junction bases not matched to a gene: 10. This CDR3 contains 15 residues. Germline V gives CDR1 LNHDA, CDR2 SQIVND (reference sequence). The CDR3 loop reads CATTLLAGGNNEQFF. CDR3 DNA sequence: TGTGCCACTACCCTCTTAGCGGGAGGGAACAATGAGCAGTTCTTC.

CDR3 DNA: TGTGCCAGCAGACTCGCGGGCGGCAGCAATAATTCACCCCTCCACTTT. Translated: CASRLAGGSNNSPLHF. The chain joins TRBV7-2 to TRBJ1-6; the D is unclear. This CDR3 region has 16 residues. The V end was cut by 6 bases, the J end by 5 bases, with 17 bases between. CDR1 is SGHTA, CDR2 FQGNSA, per germline.

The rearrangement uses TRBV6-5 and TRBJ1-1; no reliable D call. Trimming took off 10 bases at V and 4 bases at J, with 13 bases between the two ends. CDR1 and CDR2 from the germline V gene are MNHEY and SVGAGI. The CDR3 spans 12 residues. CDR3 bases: TGTGCCACCCCCTCGGAGGGCACTGAAGCTTTCTTT. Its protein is CATPSEGTEAFF.

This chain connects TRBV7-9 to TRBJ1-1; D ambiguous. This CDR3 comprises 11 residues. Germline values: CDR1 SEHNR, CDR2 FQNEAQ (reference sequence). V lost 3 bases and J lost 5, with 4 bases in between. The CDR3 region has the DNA TGTGCCAGCAGCTTTGTAACTGAAGCTTTCTTT. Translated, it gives CASSFVTEAFF.

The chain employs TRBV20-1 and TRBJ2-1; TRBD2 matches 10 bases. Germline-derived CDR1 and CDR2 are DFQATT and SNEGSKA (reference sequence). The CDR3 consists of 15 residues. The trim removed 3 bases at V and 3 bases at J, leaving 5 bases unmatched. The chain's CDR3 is CSASSAGGLYNEQFF. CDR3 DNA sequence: TGCAGTGCTAGTTCAGCGGGAGGGCTCTACAATGAGCAGTTCTTC.

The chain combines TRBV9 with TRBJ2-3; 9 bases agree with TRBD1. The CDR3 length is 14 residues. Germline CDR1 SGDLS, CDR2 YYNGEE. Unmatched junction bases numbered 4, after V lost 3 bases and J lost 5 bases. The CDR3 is CASSEQGAGDTQYF. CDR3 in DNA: TGTGCCAGCAGCGAACAGGGGGCCGGAGATACGCAGTATTTT. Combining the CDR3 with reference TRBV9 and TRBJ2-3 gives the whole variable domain DSGVTQTPKHLITATGQRVTLRCSPRSGDLSVYWYQQSLDQGLQFLIQYYNGEERAKGNILERFSAQQFPDLHSELNLSSLELGDSALYFCASSEQGAGDTQYFGPGTRLTVL.